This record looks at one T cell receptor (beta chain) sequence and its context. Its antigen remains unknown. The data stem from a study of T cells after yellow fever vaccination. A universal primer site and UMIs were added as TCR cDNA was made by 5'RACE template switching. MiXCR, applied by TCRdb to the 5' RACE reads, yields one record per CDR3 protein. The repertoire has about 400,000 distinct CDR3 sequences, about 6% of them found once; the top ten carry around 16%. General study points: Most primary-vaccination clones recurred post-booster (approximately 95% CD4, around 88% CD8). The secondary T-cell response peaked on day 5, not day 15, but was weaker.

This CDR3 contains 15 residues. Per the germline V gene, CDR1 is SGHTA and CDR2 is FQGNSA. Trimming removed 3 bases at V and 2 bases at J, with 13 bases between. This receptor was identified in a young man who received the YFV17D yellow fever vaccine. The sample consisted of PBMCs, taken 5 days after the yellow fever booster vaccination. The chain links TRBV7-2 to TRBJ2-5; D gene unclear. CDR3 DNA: TGTGCCAGCAGCTTCGGCGGAAGGTTTCAAGAGACCCAGTACTTC. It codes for CASSFGGRFQETQYF.